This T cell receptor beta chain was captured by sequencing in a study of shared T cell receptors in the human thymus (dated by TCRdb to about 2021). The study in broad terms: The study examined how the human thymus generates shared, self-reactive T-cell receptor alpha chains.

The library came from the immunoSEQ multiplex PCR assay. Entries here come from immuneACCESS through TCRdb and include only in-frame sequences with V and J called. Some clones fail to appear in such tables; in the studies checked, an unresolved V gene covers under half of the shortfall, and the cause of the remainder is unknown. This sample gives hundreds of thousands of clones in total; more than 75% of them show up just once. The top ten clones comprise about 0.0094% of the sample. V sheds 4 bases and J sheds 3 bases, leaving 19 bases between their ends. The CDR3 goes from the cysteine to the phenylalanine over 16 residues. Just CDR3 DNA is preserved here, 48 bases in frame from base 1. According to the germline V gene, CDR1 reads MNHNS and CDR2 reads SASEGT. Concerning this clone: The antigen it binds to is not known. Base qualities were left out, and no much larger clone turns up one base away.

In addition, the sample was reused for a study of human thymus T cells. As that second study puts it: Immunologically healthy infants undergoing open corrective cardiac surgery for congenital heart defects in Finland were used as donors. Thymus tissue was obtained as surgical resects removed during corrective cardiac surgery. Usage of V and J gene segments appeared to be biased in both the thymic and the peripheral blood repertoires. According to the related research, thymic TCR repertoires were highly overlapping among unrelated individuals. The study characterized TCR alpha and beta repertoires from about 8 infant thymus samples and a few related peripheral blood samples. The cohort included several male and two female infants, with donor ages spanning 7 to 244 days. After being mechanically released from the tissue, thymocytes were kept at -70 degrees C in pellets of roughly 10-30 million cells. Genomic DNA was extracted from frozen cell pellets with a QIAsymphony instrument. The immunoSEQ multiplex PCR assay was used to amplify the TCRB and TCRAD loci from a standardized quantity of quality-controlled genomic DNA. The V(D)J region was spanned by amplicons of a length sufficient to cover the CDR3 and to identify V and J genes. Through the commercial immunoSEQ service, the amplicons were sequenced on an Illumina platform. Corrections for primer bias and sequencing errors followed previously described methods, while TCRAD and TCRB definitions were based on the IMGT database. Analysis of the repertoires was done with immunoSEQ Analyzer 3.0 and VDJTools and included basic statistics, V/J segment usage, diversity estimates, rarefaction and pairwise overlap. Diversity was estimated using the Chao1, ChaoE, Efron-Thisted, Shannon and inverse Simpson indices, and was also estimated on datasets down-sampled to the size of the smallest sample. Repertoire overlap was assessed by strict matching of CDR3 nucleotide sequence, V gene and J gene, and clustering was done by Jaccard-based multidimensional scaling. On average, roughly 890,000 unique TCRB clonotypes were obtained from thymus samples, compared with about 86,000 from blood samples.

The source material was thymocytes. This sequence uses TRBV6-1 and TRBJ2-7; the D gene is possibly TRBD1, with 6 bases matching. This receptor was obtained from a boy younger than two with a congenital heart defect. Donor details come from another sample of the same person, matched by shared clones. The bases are TGTGCCAGCAGTGCGCTCAGGGGAAAGTATTTCTACGAGCAGTACTTC. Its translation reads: CASSALRGKYFYEQYF.